The clone carrying this TCR beta chain was recorded once. The entry originates in a study of blood T cell repertoires in COVID-19. Produced via immunoSEQ multiplex PCR; TCRdb's table is partial and in-frame only. The table has roughly 410,000 clones, about 90% seen once. Germline V gene data show CDR1 as LGHDT and CDR2 as YNNKEL (reference sequence). This CDR3 has 15 amino acids. V lost 2 bases and J 1 base, leaving 8 bases between the germline ends. The receptor comes from a woman aged 55-70 years with COVID-19, enrolled during active disease. The rearrangement links TRBV3-1 (or the pseudogene TRBV3-2) to TRBJ1-4; D is perhaps TRBD1 (5 bases). Sequenced: peripheral blood. CDR3 loop: CASSQPQGTNEKLFF. As DNA, the CDR3 is TGTGCCAGCAGCCAACCCCAGGGAACTAATGAAAAACTGTTTTTT.